This T cell receptor beta chain was identified in a study of CD8 T cells in ankylosing spondylitis. Study outcomes and limitations: A TCR beta motif of under ten highly homologous variants seemed to mark ankylosing spondylitis blood. Researchers reportedly found disease-linked clones significantly enriched in matched ankylosing spondylitis synovial fluid. A number of the motif variants had already been described in reactive arthritis synovial fluid and blood. Disease-linked clones were found to be CD8+ and relatively rare in peripheral blood.

This clonotype was recorded a few times. The antigen is unknown. Quantitative 5'-RACE was performed with molecular barcodes, and it yielded the TCR beta libraries. TCRdb re-analysed the 5' RACE reads in MiXCR, keeping a single row per CDR3 protein. The sample shows about 400,000 distinct CDR3 sequences, 20% to 25% of them seen only once. What was sequenced was blood, either unsorted or a sorted T cell fraction (not recorded which). The sequence derives from a male donor with ankylosing spondylitis.

The CDR3 here is CASTRSGLAGGLGEQFF. The CDR3 DNA reads TGCGCCAGCACCCGAAGTGGACTAGCGGGAGGGCTGGGGGAGCAGTTCTTC. J is TRBJ2-1 and V is TRBV10-2; 15 positions match TRBD2. V trimming: 7 bases; J trimming: 10 bases; junction bases outside the gene matches: 14. CDR1 is WSHSY, CDR2 SAAADI, per germline. CDR3 length: 17 amino acids.